These T cell receptor beta chains were read from a single sample in a study of CD8+ T cells in alopecia areata. Using immunoSEQ multiplex PCR, the repertoire was profiled, and TCRdb retains in-frame clones only, with some absent. The repertoire holds some 100,000 clones, with 50% to 75% as singletons. This specimen consisted of CD8+ T cells sorted from blood, obtained at week 4, from a patient treated with tofacitinib. Receptors were obtained from a human donor with alopecia areata. The CDR3 runs from the conserved cysteine through the conserved F or W. The order of the fields is J gene, clone size, V gene, D gene, CDR3 protein, CDR3 DNA. A D gene is named only where the DNA matches it firmly. Expanded clones get a size class; other rows say once, few or many, or leave the size out.

>TRBJ1-2|NA|TRBV4-3|TRBD1
CASSQEDRDRGRNYGYTF
TGCGCCAGCAGCCAAGAGGACCGGGACAGGGGGCGGAACTATGGCTACACCTTC
>TRBJ1-2|NA|TRBV29-1|NA
CSVGTVPYGYTF
TGCAGCGTTGGGACCGTACCATATGGCTACACCTTC
>TRBJ2-1|few|TRBV20-1|NA
CSASGGNEQFF
TGCAGTGCTAGCGGGGGTAATGAGCAGTTCTTC
>TRBJ2-7|few|TRBV29-1|NA
CSVLSTGPPDF
TGCAGCGTCCTCTCGACAGGTCCTCCGGACTTC
>TRBJ1-1|once|TRBV7-9|NA
CASSDSVQGAAFF
TGTGCCAGCAGCGATAGCGTCCAGGGCGCGGCTTTCTTT
>TRBJ2-5|once|TRBV12-5|NA
CASAGTFEETQYF
TGTGCTAGTGCCGGGACCTTCGAAGAGACCCAGTACTTC
>TRBJ2-3|NA|TRBV29-1|NA
CSVEVGRDKLTDTQYF
TGCAGCGTTGAAGTGGGCCGGGACAAGCTCACAGATACGCAGTATTTT
>TRBJ1-1|NA|TRBV14|NA
CASSQGLGFMNTEAFF
TGTGCCAGCAGCCAAGGTTTAGGATTTATGAACACTGAAGCTTTCTTT
>TRBJ1-1|NA|TRBV30|NA
CAWTTGNTEAFF
TGTGCCTGGACGACAGGGAACACTGAAGCTTTCTTT
>TRBJ2-7|NA|TRBV30|NA
CAWSPRGASYEQYF
TGTGCCTGGAGCCCTCGGGGGGCCTCCTACGAGCAGTACTTC
>TRBJ2-7|NA|TRBV29-1|NA
CSVDQGPHEQYF
TGCAGCGTTGATCAGGGTCCCCACGAGCAGTACTTC
>TRBJ2-3|NA|TRBV20-1|NA
CSAFEADTQYF
TGCAGTGCCTTCGAGGCAGATACGCAGTATTTT
>TRBJ1-1|once|TRBV7-8|NA
CASSGEQGVGNTEAFF
TGTGCCAGCAGCGGAGAACAGGGAGTTGGGAACACTGAAGCTTTCTTT
>TRBJ1-1|NA|TRBV29-1|NA
CSVEPDSAEAFF
TGCAGCGTTGAACCCGACAGTGCTGAAGCTTTCTTT
>TRBJ1-1|few|TRBV6-6|NA
CASRDTEAFF
TGTGCCAGCAGGGACACTGAAGCTTTCTTT
>TRBJ1-2|NA|TRBV29-1|NA
CSVEDPEGHYGYTF
TGCAGCGTTGAAGATCCGGAGGGTCACTATGGCTACACCTTC
>TRBJ1-1|few|TRBV29-1|NA
CSVESRLNTEAFF
TGCAGCGTTGAAAGTAGGCTGAACACTGAAGCTTTCTTT
>TRBJ2-7|NA|TRBV27|NA
CASSLSSSNEQYF
TGTGCCAGCAGTTTATCTTCCAGCAACGAGCAGTACTTC
>TRBJ1-6|NA|TRBV27|NA
CASSLSGENSPLHF
TGTGCCAGCAGTTTATCGGGTGAGAATTCACCCCTCCACTTT
>TRBJ2-1|NA|TRBV30|TRBD1
CAWVKGTANEQFF
TGTGCCTGGGTGAAAGGGACAGCAAATGAGCAGTTCTTC